Below are 14 T cell receptor beta chains sequenced from a single sample in a study of cytomegalovirus exposure and HLA in healthy donors. PCR amplification relied on 60 Vbeta primers (plus 13 Jbeta primers). Here immunoSEQ multiplex PCR was the method, and the copy in TCRdb shows in-frame clones only, minus some. The sample consists of some 90,000 clones, over 60% of them appearing once. The sample comprised PBMCs. The receptors derive from a man aged 30 to 39 in good health and CMV-seropositive.

The chain links TRBV18 to TRBJ2-2, with D maybe TRBD2 (6 bases). CDR3 length: 15 amino acids. Trimming took 2 bases from V and 1 from J, leaving 8 bases between them. The germline V gene encodes CDR1 KGHSH and CDR2 LQKENI. CDR3 residues: CASSPTRENTGELFF. DNA of the CDR3: TGTGCCAGCTCACCAACGCGGGAGAACACCGGGGAGCTGTTTTTT.

The table lists this clone with a few counts. J is TRBJ2-3 and V is TRBV6-7, with a weak D call TRBD2 (5 bases). TRBV6-7 is treated as an ORF (open reading frame) with a function not yet certain. The germline V and J ends were trimmed by 6 bases and 6 bases, with 10 bases remaining between them. The CDR3 runs 12 residues. The CDR3 loop is CASSRRGDTQYF. DNA of the CDR3: TGTGCCAGCAGCCGCCGCGGGGATACGCAGTATTTT.

This chain joins TRBV19 and TRBJ1-3; no reliable D call. With 4 bases removed from V and 5 bases from J, the gap between germline ends came to 18 bases. CDR3 size: 16 residues. CDR1 is LNHDA and CDR2 is SQIVND in the germline V gene (reference sequence). CDR3 residues: CASSTETAHLRNTIYF. DNA for the CDR3: TGTGCCAGTAGTACTGAGACTGCCCACTTAAGAAACACCATATATTTT.

This chain links TRBV7-2 with TRBJ2-7; a weak D match, TRBD2 (6 bases). Per the germline V gene, CDR1 is SGHTA and CDR2 is FQGNSA. Trimming left V 8 bases short and J 5 bases short, with 16 bases between. The CDR3 covers 13 residues. CDR3 protein: CASSRGWGDEQYF. The CDR3 DNA follows: TGTGCCAGCTCGCGGGGATGGGGAGACGAGCAGTACTTC.

This clone was seen only once. V and J are TRBV4-1 and TRBJ2-3, with D unclear. Germline assignment: CDR1 MGHRA and CDR2 YSYEKL. The CDR3 totals 15 residues. The ends were cut back, 5 bases at V and 1 base at J, with 13 bases in the middle. The CDR3 bases are TGCGCCAGCAGCTTAAGACTTTCGGGCACAGATACGCAGTATTTT. Translated: CASSLRLSGTDTQYF.

The rearrangement joins TRBV10-3 to TRBJ1-1; tentatively, D is TRBD1 (6 bases). The ends were cut back, 6 bases at V and 0 bases at J, with 8 bases in the middle. Germline-derived CDR1 and CDR2 are ENHRY and SYGVKD. This CDR3 has 13 residues. Here the CDR3 DNA reads TGTGCCATCAGACAGGGAGTGAACACTGAAGCTTTCTTT. Translating gives CAIRQGVNTEAFF.

The V call is TRBV9, the J call TRBJ1-3, with D possibly matching TRBD1 (6 bases). V was cut by 0 bases and J by 2 bases, with 9 bases left in between. Germline values: CDR1 SGDLS, CDR2 YYNGEE. This CDR3 contains 15 residues. The CDR3 loop reads CASSVASGAGNTIYF. CDR3 nucleotides: TGTGCCAGCAGCGTAGCGTCAGGGGCTGGAAACACCATATATTTT.

This chain links TRBV6-5 with TRBJ1-2; a possible D gene is TRBD1 (5 bases). V dropped 8 bases and J dropped 6 bases, with 16 bases sitting between them. This CDR3 spans 13 amino acids. CDR1 and CDR2 from the germline V gene are MNHEY and SVGAGI. CDR3 residues: CASRGIQKDGYTF. The CDR3 nucleotides are TGTGCCAGCCGGGGGATACAAAAAGATGGCTACACCTTC.

The V and J genes are TRBV4-1 and TRBJ1-1, with D perhaps TRBD1 (5 bases). There are 16 residues in the CDR3. Trimming pared 0 bases from V and 0 bases from J, leaving 11 bases between. Germline CDR1 is MGHRA and CDR2 is YSYEKL. CDR3 residues: CASSQDGKGLNTEAFF. CDR3 DNA: TGCGCCAGCAGCCAAGACGGTAAGGGGCTGAACACTGAAGCTTTCTTT.

The sample holds one count of this clone. The chain employs TRBV7-3 and TRBJ2-2; TRBD1 is a possible D gene (5 bases). The V end lost 5 bases, the J end lost 0 bases, and 19 bases lay between the germline ends. CDR1 is SGHTA, CDR2 FQGTGA, per germline. The CDR3 has 18 amino acids. CDR3 residues: CASSPRQGYPSNTGELFF. The CDR3 coding sequence is TGTGCCAGCAGCCCCCGGCAGGGTTACCCTTCGAACACCGGGGAGCTGTTTTTT.

CDR3 coding DNA: TGCGCCAGCAGCACGGAGGGCGGCACTGAAGCTTTCTTT. This sequence encodes CASSTEGGTEAFF. The chain links TRBV5-1 to TRBJ1-1; D remains unclear. V was trimmed by 4 bases and J by 4 bases, leaving 11 bases between them. Per germline, CDR1 SGHRS and CDR2 YFSETQ. The CDR3 has 13 residues.

The V gene is TRBV29-1, the J gene TRBJ2-5, with D perhaps matching TRBD2 (7 bases). Per the germline V gene, CDR1 is SQVTM and CDR2 is ANQGSEA. The CDR3 spans 13 residues. Trimming shortened V by 7 bases and J by 4 bases, and 16 bases separated the two germline ends. CDR3: CSATGGRGETQYF. CDR3 in DNA: TGCAGCGCGACGGGGGGCCGAGGAGAGACCCAGTACTTC.

This clone was counted between two and nine times. The rearrangement uses TRBV19 and TRBJ2-6; D is possibly TRBD1 (6 bases). Per the germline V gene, CDR1 is LNHDA and CDR2 is SQIVND (reference sequence). V was trimmed by 3 bases and J by 1 base, leaving 13 bases between them. The CDR3 runs 17 residues. CDR3 region: CASSMWNRASGANVLTF. The CDR3 bases are TGTGCCAGTAGTATGTGGAACAGGGCATCTGGGGCCAACGTCCTGACTTTC.

V gene TRBV7-8 combines with J gene TRBJ1-4; tentatively, D is TRBD1 (6 bases). V lost 4 bases to trimming and J lost 7 bases, with 16 bases between them. Germline lookup yields CDR1 SGHVS and CDR2 FQNEAQ. This CDR3 has 15 amino acids. DNA of the CDR3: TGTGCCAGCAGCTCAGGGGCCAGGATTAGTGAAAAACTGTTTTTT. It translates to CASSSGARISEKLFF.